This TCR beta chain is drawn from a study of monozygotic twins with inflammatory bowel disease. To note about this clonotype: Antigen specificity is unknown.

Germline assignment: CDR1 SEHNR and CDR2 FQNEAQ (reference sequence). This CDR3 is built from 16 residues. Investigators extracted total RNA from whole blood and did not sort T cells. Broader study findings: Healthy co-twins had higher TCRbeta inverse Simpson diversity than their IBD twins. Patient repertoires may carry noise from differing immunosuppressive treatments.

For each CDR3 protein, TCRdb gives one entry from its re-call of the 5' RACE reads, without DNA. This sample's table reports 300,000 to 350,000 distinct CDR3 sequences. This clonotype was sampled from a human donor with ulcerative colitis or Crohn's disease, or a healthy co-twin of an affected twin (not recorded which). This chain connects TRBV7-9 to TRBJ2-2; TCRdb designates TRBD1, a call that cannot be tested without DNA. Material: blood. This CDR3 is CASSPSGALNTGELFF.